This TCR beta chain derives from a study of T-cell memory formation after mild COVID-19. The 5'RACE method, run with constant-segment primers, produced TCR alpha and TCR beta cDNA libraries (carrying sample barcodes and UMIs). Using its own MiXCR run on the 5' RACE reads, TCRdb lists one record per CDR3 protein. The table lists about 110,000 distinct CDR3 sequences, around a fifth of them singletons, with about 42% in the top ten. Overall study results and limits: Among contracting clones, CD4+ were mainly CM/EM and CD8+ enriched in EMRA. Day 15 to 85 contracting clones showed balanced CD4/CD8; later expanders leaned CD4+.

Trimming stripped 4 bases from V and 11 bases from J, with 15 bases between. CDR1 is SGHRS and CDR2 is YFSETQ in the germline V gene. This CDR3 is built from 12 residues. Of note for this clonotype: The antigen remains unidentified.

The sequenced sample was PBMCs or a T cell subset sorted from them (not recorded which). This sequence originates from a man between 18 and 29 years old who had mild COVID-19 (a few samples of this study predate the infection). Cell type and time point are not known. The V gene is TRBV5-1, the J gene TRBJ1-1; D gene ambiguous. The CDR3, as DNA: TGCGCCAGCAGCCTTCGATTAGGTGAGGCTTTCTTT. Residues: CASSLRLGEAFF.